This is a list of T cell receptor beta chains from one sample in a study of blood T cell repertoires in COVID-19. Sequenced by immunoSEQ multiplex PCR; TCRdb stores in-frame clones only, minus some. The sample gives fewer than 200,000 clones, approximately 88% of which show up once; around 9.5% is in the top ten. Sequencing was performed on PBMCs or T cells enriched from blood (not recorded which). These receptors were taken from a woman between 18 and 30 years old who had recovered from COVID-19. Both conserved end residues are part of each CDR3. D genes are given only for firm matches. A clone size is listed for some rows: how often the clone was seen (once, few, many), or a class if it is expanded.

j_call d_call v_call clone_size cdr3_nt cdr3_aa
TRBJ2-1 . TRBV28 . TGTGCCAGCAGCCCACCAGGGACGGAGGGGAATGAGCAGTTCTTC CASSPPGTEGNEQFF
TRBJ2-2 TRBD2 TRBV28 . TGTGCCAGCAGTCTGGACAGGGGTCGAGGGCTAGCGGGAGGTGGTGAGCTGTTTTTT CASSLDRGRGLAGGGELFF
TRBJ1-1 TRBD1 TRBV18 . TGTGCCAGCTCACCACCGGGGACAGGGGGCCTGAGTACTGAAGCTTTCTTT CASSPPGTGGLSTEAFF
TRBJ2-2 TRBD1 TRBV30 . TGTGCCTGGAACAGGGGGCTCACCGGGGAGCTGTTTTTT CAWNRGLTGELFF
TRBJ2-1 . TRBV5-1 . TGCGCCAGCAGCTTGACGGGGAACCCGACCTACAATGAGCAGTTCTTC CASSLTGNPTYNEQFF
TRBJ2-1 . TRBV11-2 . TGTGCCAGCAGCTTTGGCCCAAGCTCCTACAATGAGCAGTTCTTC CASSFGPSSYNEQFF
TRBJ2-2 TRBD2 TRBV29-1 once TGCAGCTTTCGGACTAGCGGTACCGGGGAGCTGTTTTTT CSFRTSGTGELFF
TRBJ1-2 TRBD1 TRBV19 once TGTGCCAGTAGTAGTGGGACAGGAGATGGCTACACCTTC CASSSGTGDGYTF
TRBJ1-2 TRBD1 TRBV28 . TGTGCCAGCAGCGAACAGGGGATCGGGGCCTTTGGGGGCTACACCTTC CASSEQGIGAFGGYTF
TRBJ2-5 . TRBV28 . TGTGCCAGCAGTCGCCCCGGTTTGCAACAAGAGACCCAGTACTTC CASSRPGLQQETQYF
TRBJ2-2 TRBD2 TRBV5-4 . TGTGCCAGCAGCGTTAGCGGGTCTAACACCGGGGAGCTGTTTTTT CASSVSGSNTGELFF
TRBJ2-3 . TRBV5-6 . TGTGCCAGCAGCTGGGACACTAGCACAGATACGCAGTATTTT CASSWDTSTDTQYF
TRBJ2-3 . TRBV18 . TGTGCCAGCTCCCGAGGGCCAGACACAGATACGCAGTATTTT CASSRGPDTDTQYF
TRBJ1-2 TRBD1 TRBV19 many TGTGCCAGTAGTATGTCCAGGGGGAACTATGGCTACACCTTC CASSMSRGNYGYTF
TRBJ2-7 . TRBV28 once TGTGCCAGCAGATTGGACAGGGAGGGCTACTACGAGCAGTACTTC CASRLDREGYYEQYF
TRBJ2-3 . TRBV4-2 . TGTGCCAGCAGCCCCCAAGGGGGGGGCACAGATACGCAGTATTTT CASSPQGGGTDTQYF
TRBJ2-5 . TRBV7-2 . TGTGCCAGCAGCTTAGATAGGCAAGGGGTGGAGACCCAGTACTTC CASSLDRQGVETQYF
TRBJ2-7 . TRBV5-8 . TGTGCCAGCAGCTTGGCAGGGTGGGAGCAGTACTTC CASSLAGWEQYF
TRBJ2-5 . TRBV7-2 . TGTGCCAGCAGGACTGGCGGTCAAGAGACCCAGTACTTC CASRTGGQETQYF
TRBJ2-3 . TRBV19 . TGTGCCAGTAGTATAGATAGGGAGGCTGGAAGTACGCAGTATTTT CASSIDREAGSTQYF
TRBJ2-7 . TRBV2 . TGTGCCAGCAGGGCGACTACCGGGTCCGGCGAGCAGTACTTC CASRATTGSGEQYF
TRBJ1-3 . TRBV7-2 . TGTGCCAGCAGCTCAGAGGGGGGGTTAGCGGGTAACACCATATATTTT CASSSEGGLAGNTIYF
TRBJ2-3 . TRBV6-4 . TGTGCCAGCAGTACCGAGGGAAGAAGCACAGATACGCAGTATTTT CASSTEGRSTDTQYF
TRBJ2-1 . TRBV6-5 . TGTGCCAGCAGGATGGACTTCGCCAATGAGCAGTTCTTC CASRMDFANEQFF
TRBJ2-3 . TRBV13 . TGTGCCAGCAGCTTAGACCGAGGGTTAGGCACAGATACGCAGTATTTT CASSLDRGLGTDTQYF
TRBJ2-7 . TRBV10-3 . TGTGCCATCAGTGCCAGGGCACCCTACGAGCAGTACTTC CAISARAPYEQYF
TRBJ2-7 TRBD1 TRBV6-5 . TGTGCCAGCAGTTACGGGGACAGGACCGGCGAGCAGTACTTC CASSYGDRTGEQYF